This T cell receptor (beta chain) came from a study of OX40 agonist ivuxolimab in advanced cancers. The repertoire was sequenced with immunoSEQ multiplex PCR; TCRdb's copy has only in-frame clones and lacks some. The sample contains around 100,000 clones, nearly 90% of which appear only once. Germline V gene sequence: CDR1 LGHNT, CDR2 FRNRAP. The CDR3 consists of 16 residues. V was shortened by 2 bases and J by 8 bases, with 18 bases between the two germline ends. This chain connects TRBV12-5 to TRBJ1-4, with D possibly TRBD1 on 6 matching bases. Sample: CD4+ or CD8+ T cells sorted from blood, taken in a trial of the OX40 agonist ivuxolimab. This sequence was found in an adult with an advanced solid tumor such as melanoma, head and neck, liver or kidney cancer. CDR3 sequence: CASGLKPPGAGEKLFF. CDR3 sequence (DNA): TGTGCTAGTGGTTTGAAGCCTCCGGGGGCTGGAGAAAAACTGTTTTTT.